This TCR beta chain originates from a study of blood T cell repertoires in COVID-19. Living in 24 US areas, the participants were between roughly 18 and 89 years of age. Donors were grouped by their self-reported clinical history. The germline V gene has CDR1 SGHRS and CDR2 YFSETQ. V gave up 0 bases and J gave up 5 bases, with 8 bases separating them. CDR3 size: 14 residues. Sequencing was performed with immunoSEQ multiplex PCR; in TCRdb, only in-frame clones are kept and a portion is missing. The top ten hold over 2% of the sample, which has fewer than 350,000 clones, approximately 91% seen once. The sample was PBMCs or T cells enriched from blood (not recorded which). The clonotype originates from a woman in her thirties or forties with acute COVID-19. The rearrangement uses TRBV5-1 and TRBJ1-4; D gene uncertain. CDR3 sequence: CASSLDTQNEKLFF. The DNA of the CDR3 is TGCGCCAGCAGCTTGGACACGCAGAATGAAAAACTGTTTTTT.